The clone carrying this T cell receptor (beta chain) was recorded many times. Its specificity is unknown. Germline values: CDR1 DFQATT, CDR2 SNEGSKA (reference sequence). The CDR3 totals 12 residues. TCRdb recomputed calls from the RT-PCR reads with MiXCR, one row per CDR3 protein. This sample carries 490,000 or so distinct CDR3 sequences, 6.5% to 8% of them seen once, and the ten largest clones take 10% to 15%. This sample is part of a study of response to subunit inactivated influenza vaccine. Study-level results: Each seasonal influenza vaccination recruits few new T cells, the authors suggested.

This chain links TRBV20-1 with TRBJ1-2; TRBD1 is a possible D gene (5 bases). The sequence was collected from a man aged 50 to 75 who received an inactivated influenza vaccine. The sample in question was PBMCs from blood, obtained around 25 months after vaccination. In DNA form, the CDR3 reads TGCAGCTTCCACGGGGGTTGGAATGGCTACACCTTC. Its protein is CSFHGGWNGYTF.